This T cell receptor (beta chain) was identified during a study of CD8+CD57+ T cells in acquired aplastic anemia. This CDR3 has 13 residues. The junction had 2 bases not matched to a gene; V was cut back by 5 bases and J by 3 bases. The germline gives CDR1 MDHEN, CDR2 SYDVKM. Profiling of TCR beta VDJ combinations and CDR3 sequences used genomic DNA as template. TCRdb processed the reads anew with MiXCR; each CDR3 protein has one entry. Here the sample spans 150,000 to 200,000 distinct CDR3 sequences, about 60% being singletons. This sequence originates from a human donor in good health. The chain couples TRBV28 to TRBJ2-7; 9 bases fit TRBD1. Sequencing was done on a sample of sorted CD4+, CD8+, or CD8+CD57+ T cells (not recorded which) from PBMCs. CDR3 sequence (DNA): TGTGCCAGCAGTGTGACAGGGGGCTACGAGCAGTACTTC. It codes for CASSVTGGYEQYF.